This is a list of T cell receptor beta chains from one sample in a study of siplizumab effects on memory and regulatory T cells. TCRdb's table, derived via immunoSEQ multiplex PCR, lists solely in-frame clones and lacks some. The data show about 3,400 clones, around 57% seen once. No antigen is known for these receptors. Sequenced material: CFSE-low (dividing) CD8+ T cells sorted from an allogeneic mixed lymphocyte reaction. The source of these receptors is a human donor in good health; the cells came from an allogeneic mixed lymphocyte reaction. Some clones in this sample may be carry-over from other donors' samples. Each CDR3 is given with its conserved first and last residue. Each record gives: J gene, D gene, clone size, V gene, CDR3 protein, CDR3 DNA. A D gene is named only where the DNA matches it firmly. Clone size appears in some rows only: once, few, many, or a class for an expanded clone.

>TRBJ2-1|.|.|TRBV4-1
CASSQVSAGIDEQFF
TGCGCCAGCAGCCAAGTCTCTGCGGGAATCGATGAGCAGTTCTTC
>TRBJ2-3|.|.|TRBV27
CASSLGAFPTDTQYF
TGTGCCAGCAGTTTGGGCGCTTTCCCCACAGATACGCAGTATTTT
>TRBJ2-3|.|medium-sized|TRBV18
CASSGSPGDTQYF
TGTGCCAGCTCAGGCTCGCCGGGGGATACGCAGTATTTT
>TRBJ1-1|TRBD1|.|TRBV27
CASSTGGTEAFF
TGTGCCAGCAGTACAGGGGGGACTGAAGCTTTCTTT
>TRBJ2-1|TRBD2|.|TRBV19
CASSIAGGFNEQFF
TGTGCCAGTAGTATAGCGGGAGGGTTCAATGAGCAGTTCTTC
>TRBJ1-2|.|.|TRBV4-1
CASSQAGQGIRDYGYTF
TGCGCCAGCAGCCAGGCGGGGCAGGGAATTAGAGACTATGGCTACACCTTC
>TRBJ2-7|TRBD2|few|TRBV19
CASSMGTSEYEQYF
TGTGCCAGTAGTATGGGGACTAGCGAATACGAGCAGTACTTC
>TRBJ1-3|.|.|TRBV5-4
CASSSWGNSGNTIYF
TGTGCCAGCAGCTCGTGGGGGAACTCTGGAAACACCATATATTTT
>TRBJ2-7|.|few|TRBV4-1
CASSAVELSSYEQYF
TGCGCCAGCAGCGCCGTGGAGCTGAGCTCCTACGAGCAGTACTTC
>TRBJ1-3|.|.|TRBV9
CASSVEGTGNTIYF
TGTGCCAGCAGCGTAGAAGGGACTGGAAACACCATATATTTT
>TRBJ2-1|.|.|TRBV2
CASNGDFTYNEQFF
TGTGCCAGCAATGGGGACTTTACCTACAATGAGCAGTTCTTC